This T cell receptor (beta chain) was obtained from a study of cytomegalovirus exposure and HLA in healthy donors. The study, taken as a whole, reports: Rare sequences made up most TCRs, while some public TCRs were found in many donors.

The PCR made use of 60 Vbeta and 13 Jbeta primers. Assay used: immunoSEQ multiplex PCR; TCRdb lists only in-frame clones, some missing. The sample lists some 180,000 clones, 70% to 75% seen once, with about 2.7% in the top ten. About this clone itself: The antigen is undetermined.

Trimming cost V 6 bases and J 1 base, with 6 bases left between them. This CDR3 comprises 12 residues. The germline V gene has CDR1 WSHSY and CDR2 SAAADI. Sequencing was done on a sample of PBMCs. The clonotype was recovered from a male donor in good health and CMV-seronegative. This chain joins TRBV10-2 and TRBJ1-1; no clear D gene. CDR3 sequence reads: CASRPGNTEAFF. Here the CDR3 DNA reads TGCGCCAGCAGGCCAGGGAACACTGAAGCTTTCTTT.